This T cell receptor beta chain was observed in a study of cytomegalovirus exposure and HLA in healthy donors. Primers included in the PCR were 60 Vbeta and 13 Jbeta primers. Data came from immunoSEQ multiplex PCR; TCRdb stores just in-frame clones and leaves some out. The sample shows some 140,000 clones, about two thirds of them seen only once. The study's findings and limits: According to an earlier analysis, most TCR beta V segments yielded productive rearrangements about 90% or about 30% of the time.

A word on this clone: No antigen is known for it.

This receptor was obtained from a man in his fifties in good health and CMV-seropositive. Sample: PBMCs.

CDR3 sequence: CASSPYWDSDEAFF. The DNA for the CDR3 is TGTGCCAGCAGCCCCTACTGGGACTCCGATGAAGCTTTCTTT. The chain uses TRBV5-6 and TRBJ1-1; a possible D gene is TRBD1 (5 bases). The CDR3 spans 14 residues. Looked up from germline, CDR1 is SGHDT and CDR2 is YYEEEE. The ends were cut back, 4 bases at V and 7 bases at J, with 17 bases in the middle.